Listed below are T cell receptor beta chains from one sample, sequenced in a study of cytomegalovirus exposure and HLA in healthy donors. Generated by immunoSEQ multiplex PCR, the TCRdb table keeps only in-frame clones and is missing some. The top ten hold about 0.63% of the sample, which has tens of thousands of clones, roughly 94% seen once. Sample: PBMCs. These TCRs come from a woman aged 18-29 years in good health and CMV-seronegative. Each CDR3 is given with its conserved first and last residue.

V	CDR3
TRBV2	CASTSLPRPLHF
TRBV6-6	CASRAGGLNYGYTF
TRBV5-4	CASSLGEAGRNTEAFF
TRBV20-1	CSARDPSEAFF
TRBV9	CASSVHLAGGHGGDEQFF
TRBV19	CASRPGQGREGNQPQHF
TRBV19	CASSSSRTGDYEQYF
TRBV7-2	CASSDGVNQPQHF
TRBV5-1	CASSQGLTRSSTGELFF
TRBV9	CASSSLTRNTEAFF
TRBV5-6	CASSWRDSNSPLHF
TRBV6-1	CASSVGGINGYTF
TRBV6-6	CASSPDRRNTIYF
TRBV5-8	CASNLRGTPPYEQYF
TRBV7-9	CASSPPQGVNEQFF
TRBV6-6	CASSSPGHNPNLFF
TRBV11-1	CASSQGRGQGRITTEAFF